The present TCR beta chain was sequenced within a study of human T cells and chemical hapten exposure (dated by TCRdb to 2020 to 2023). Study-wide context: For sensitization, 2% DPC in acetone was applied to a roughly 2 cm by roughly 2 cm area of upper inner arm skin. Patients additionally received weekly therapeutic DPC doses to the scalp throughout the roughly 23-week study period. Patch testing on the upper back used Finn chambers containing 0.01% DPC, with scoring done after 6 days according to International Contact Dermatitis Research Group standards. The mostly female patient cohort included alopecia areata with under or over 50% scalp involvement, alopecia totalis and alopecia universalis. The libraries were sequenced as a pool, and the TCR yield per sample differed mostly because of small variations in library volumes within the pool. In alopecia patients, the study followed how the peripheral blood TCR repertoire changed in vivo over primary and secondary sensitization to diphenylcyclopropenone (DPC), a hapten. Blood was sampled from patients pre-sensitization (week 0) and at 2, 6 and about 24 weeks after DPC sensitization. Blood for TCR sequencing was provided by twenty-nine alopecia patients at one to four time points (pre-sensitization, 2, 6 and 24 weeks). The full study reports these points: Repeated subsampling changed both the strength of the expansion versus patch-test correlation and the threshold at which that correlation became significant. The number of PT1 expanded TCRs positively correlated with patch test score, significant at thresholds 8, 16 and 32 but not 4. DPC sensitization did not change how many TCRs were above 1 in 1000 frequency, and no evidence was found of alterations in global repertoire structure. All patients had alopecia, a presumed autoimmune disease, so their immune response might differ from that of healthy individuals. Expanded TCRs formed significantly more large CDR3 similarity clusters than pre-sensitization or healthy control sets, consistent with antigen-driven responses.

About this clonotype itself: Its cognate antigen has yet to be identified. The input lacks base qualities; no much larger clone sits a single base away.

The CDR3 holds 12 amino acids from the cysteine to the phenylalanine. This entry keeps only the CDR3 DNA: 36 bases, framed from base 1. V drops 1 base and J drops 12 bases, leaving 7 bases in between. Via the germline V gene, CDR1 is SGHTA and CDR2 FQGNSA. The library was generated by RACE. Sequencing instrument: NextSeq 500. During library preparation, unique molecular identifiers were attached to individual cDNA molecules so that TCRs could be counted quantitatively and reproducibly. Each blood RNA sample was used to sequence both TCR alpha and TCR beta chains. The study's own analysis went as follows. A median of roughly 100,000 TCRs per sample was observed, with a range of about 23,224 to 750,000. The Decombinator software suite was used to annotate the V, J and CDR3 of the TCR reads. Every sample was subsampled to the same number of TCRs (28,000) for the PS versus PT1 abundance plots. TCRs were defined as expanded if absent before sensitization and observed at least eight times at the 2-week time point. Using fastp trimming at Q25 and MiXCR clonotype assembly, TCRdb reanalyzed the public sequencing data and kept in-frame beta chains. Records with the same CDR3 protein are collapsed into one entry carrying the most frequent genes and DNA. TCRdb assigned the V and J calls; the authors' analysis was not used. The sample has 250,000 or so distinct CDR3 sequences on record, roughly 7.4% of them singletons. In total, the top ten clones hold 1.2% of the sample.

The sample's time point label is to be understood as: pre-sensitization, week 0. The intended sense of this specimen's treatment or condition label: therapeutic diphenylcyclopropenone sensitization with weekly scalp DPC. Blood at each patch-test visit was drawn before the patch test was applied. Patients were considered eligible if aged 18 to 70, diagnosed with alopecia and deemed suitable for DPC therapy, and patients were excluded if pregnant. Total RNA was isolated from unfractionated whole blood collected in Tempus Blood RNA tubes. The receptor's source is a man aged 18 to 29 with alopecia areata. Some clones in this sample may be carry-over from other donors' samples. Recombination joined TRBV7-2 with TRBJ1-6, with no confidently assigned D gene. The material sequenced was whole blood, taken in connection with sensitization to the hapten diphenylcyclopropenone (DPC). The CDR3 protein is CASSLGLVPLHF. In nucleotide form, the sequence is TGTGCCAGCAGCTTAGGTCTAGTACCCCTCCACTTT.